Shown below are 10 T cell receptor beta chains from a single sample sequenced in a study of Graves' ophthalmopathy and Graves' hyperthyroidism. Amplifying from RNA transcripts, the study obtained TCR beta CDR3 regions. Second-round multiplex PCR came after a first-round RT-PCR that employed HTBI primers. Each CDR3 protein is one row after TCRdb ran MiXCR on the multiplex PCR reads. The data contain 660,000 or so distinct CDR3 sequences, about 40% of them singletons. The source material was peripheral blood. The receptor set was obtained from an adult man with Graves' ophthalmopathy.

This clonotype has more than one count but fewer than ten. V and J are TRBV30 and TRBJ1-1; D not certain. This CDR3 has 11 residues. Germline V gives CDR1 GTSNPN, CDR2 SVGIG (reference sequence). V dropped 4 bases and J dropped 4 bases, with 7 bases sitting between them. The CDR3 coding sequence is TGTGCCTGGATGGTTGGCACTGAAGCTTTCTTT. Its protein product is CAWMVGTEAFF.

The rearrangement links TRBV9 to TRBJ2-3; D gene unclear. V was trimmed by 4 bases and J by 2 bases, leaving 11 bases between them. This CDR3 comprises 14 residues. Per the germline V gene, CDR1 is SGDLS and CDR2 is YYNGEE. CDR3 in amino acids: CASSPLPNTDTQYF. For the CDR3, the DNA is TGTGCCAGCAGCCCCCTCCCGAACACAGATACGCAGTATTTT. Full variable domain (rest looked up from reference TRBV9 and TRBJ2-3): DSGVTQTPKHLITATGQRVTLRCSPRSGDLSVYWYQQSLDQGLQFLIQYYNGEERAKGNILERFSAQQFPDLHSELNLSSLELGDSALYFCASSPLPNTDTQYFGPGTRLTVL.

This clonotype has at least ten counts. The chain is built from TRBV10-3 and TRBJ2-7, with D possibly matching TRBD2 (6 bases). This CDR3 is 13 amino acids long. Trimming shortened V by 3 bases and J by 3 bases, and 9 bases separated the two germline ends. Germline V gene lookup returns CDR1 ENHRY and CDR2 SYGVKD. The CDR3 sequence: CAISDQGLYEQYF. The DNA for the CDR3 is TGTGCCATCAGTGATCAGGGACTCTACGAGCAGTACTTC.

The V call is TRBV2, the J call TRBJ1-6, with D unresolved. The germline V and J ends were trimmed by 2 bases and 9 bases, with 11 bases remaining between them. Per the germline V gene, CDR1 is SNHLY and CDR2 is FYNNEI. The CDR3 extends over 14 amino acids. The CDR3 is CASSEYRAGSPLHF. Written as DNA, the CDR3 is TGTGCCAGCAGTGAATATCGGGCCGGTTCACCCCTCCACTTT.

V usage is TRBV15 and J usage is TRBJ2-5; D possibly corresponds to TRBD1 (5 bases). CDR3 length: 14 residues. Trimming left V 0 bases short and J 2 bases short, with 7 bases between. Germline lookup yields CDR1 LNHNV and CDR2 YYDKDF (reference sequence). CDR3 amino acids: CATSRDKGQETQYF. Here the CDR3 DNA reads TGTGCCACCAGCAGAGATAAGGGGCAAGAGACCCAGTACTTC.

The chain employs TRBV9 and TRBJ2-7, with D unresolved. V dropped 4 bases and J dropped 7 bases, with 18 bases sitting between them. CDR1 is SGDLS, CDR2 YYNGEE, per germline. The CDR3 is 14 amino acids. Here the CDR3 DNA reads TGTGCCAGCAGCCCCCGCCTGACCCCCGGGGAGCAGTACTTC. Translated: CASSPRLTPGEQYF.

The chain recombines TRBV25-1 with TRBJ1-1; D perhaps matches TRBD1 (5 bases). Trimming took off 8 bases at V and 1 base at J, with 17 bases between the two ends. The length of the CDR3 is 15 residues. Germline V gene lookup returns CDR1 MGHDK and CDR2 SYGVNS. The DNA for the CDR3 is TGTGCCAGCGTCCGACCCGGGACGGGGAACACTGAAGCTTTCTTT. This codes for CASVRPGTGNTEAFF. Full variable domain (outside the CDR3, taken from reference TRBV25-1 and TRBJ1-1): EADIYQTPRYLVIGTGKKITLECSQTMGHDKMYWYQQDPGMELHLIHYSYGVNSTEKGDLSSESTVSRIRTEHFPLTLESARPSHTSQYLCASVRPGTGNTEAFFGQGTRLTVV.

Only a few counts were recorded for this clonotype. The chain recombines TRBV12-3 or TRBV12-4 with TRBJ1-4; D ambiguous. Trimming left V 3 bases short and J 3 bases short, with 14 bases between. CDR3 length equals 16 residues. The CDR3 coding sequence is TGTGCCAGCAGTTTTCTCCCCATCGGCTCTAATGAAAAACTGTTTTTT. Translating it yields CASSFLPIGSNEKLFF.

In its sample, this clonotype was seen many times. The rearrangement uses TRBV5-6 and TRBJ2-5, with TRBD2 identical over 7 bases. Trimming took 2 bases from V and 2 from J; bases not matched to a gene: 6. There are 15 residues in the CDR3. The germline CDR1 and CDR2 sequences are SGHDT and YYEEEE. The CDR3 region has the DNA TGTGCCAGCAGCTTAGCGGGGTCAGTACAAGAGACCCAGTACTTC. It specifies CASSLAGSVQETQYF. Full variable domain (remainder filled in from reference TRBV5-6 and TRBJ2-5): DAGVTQSPTHLIKTRGQQVTLRCSPKSGHDTVSWYQQALGQGPQFIFQYYEEEERQRGNFPDRFSGHQFPNYSSELNVNALLLGDSALYLCASSLAGSVQETQYFGPGTRLLVL.

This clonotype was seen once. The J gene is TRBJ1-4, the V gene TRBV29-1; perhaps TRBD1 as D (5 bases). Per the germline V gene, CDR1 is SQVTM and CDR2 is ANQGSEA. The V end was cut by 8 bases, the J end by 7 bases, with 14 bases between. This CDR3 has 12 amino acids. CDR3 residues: CSLGQGSEKLFF. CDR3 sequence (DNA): TGCAGCTTGGGCCAGGGAAGTGAAAAACTGTTTTTT. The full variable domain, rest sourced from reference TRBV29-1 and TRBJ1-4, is SAVISQKPSRDICQRGTSLTIQCQVDSQVTMMFWYRQQPGQSLTLIATANQGSEATYESGFVIDKFPISRPNLTFSTLTVSNMSPEDSSIYLCSLGQGSEKLFFGSGTQLSVL.